The 27 T cell receptor beta chains reported below all come from one sample, sequenced in a study of T cells in Graves' hyperthyroidism and ophthalmopathy. The source material, RNA transcripts, was used to amplify TCR beta CDR3 regions. Primed by the HTBI set, a first-round RT-PCR was run on the TCR CDR3. TCRdb reanalysed the multiplex PCR reads using MiXCR and keeps one entry per CDR3 protein. This table has some 600,000 distinct CDR3 sequences, 11% to 15% appearing once. Sequenced: blood. These TCRs come from a woman younger than 45 with Graves' hyperthyroidism that later progressed to Graves' ophthalmopathy.

This clonotype was counted at least ten times. V usage is TRBV29-1 and J usage is TRBJ2-1, with 9 bases matching TRBD2. Per the germline V gene, CDR1 is SQVTM and CDR2 is ANQGSEA. V was clipped by 8 bases and J by 5 bases; unmatched bases: 10. The CDR3 spans 14 residues. CDR3 DNA: TGCAGCATTGGGAGACTAGCGGATGACAATGAGCAGTTCTTC. It yields the protein CSIGRLADDNEQFF.

This clonotype has more than one count but fewer than ten. The V and J genes are TRBV6-6 and TRBJ2-7; perhaps TRBD2 as D (6 bases). Germline CDR1 and CDR2: MNHNY and SVGAGI (reference sequence). Trimming removed 2 bases at V and 6 bases at J, with 23 bases between. The CDR3 runs 17 residues. The CDR3 DNA reads TGTGCCAGCAGTTACCGGGCCGACATCTCCATGGGGGGCGAGCAGTACTTC. This gives the protein CASSYRADISMGGEQYF.

This clonotype was seen at least ten times. The genes are TRBV7-9 and TRBJ1-1; 9 nucleotides align to TRBD1. Losses at the gene ends were 5 bases for V and 0 bases for J; bases not matched to a gene: 7. The length of the CDR3 is 16 residues. Germline V lookup: CDR1 SEHNR, CDR2 FQNEAQ (reference sequence). This CDR3 is CASSTRTGVMNTEAFF. CDR3 in DNA: TGTGCCAGCAGCACCCGGACAGGGGTGATGAACACTGAAGCTTTCTTT. Based on the CDR3 plus reference TRBV7-9 and TRBJ1-1, the full variable domain is DTGVSQNPRHKITKRGQNVTFRCDPISEHNRLYWYRQTLGQGPEFLTYFQNEAQLEKSRLLSDRFSAERPKGSFSTLEIQRTEQGDSAMYLCASSTRTGVMNTEAFFGQGTRLTVV.

The gene calls are TRBV19 and TRBJ2-5; TRBD2 matches at 7 bases. V trimming: 6 bases; J trimming: 7 bases; junction bases outside the gene matches: 5. CDR3 length: 12 residues. CDR1 and CDR2 (germline): LNHDA, SQIVND (reference sequence). As DNA, the CDR3 is TGTGCCAGTAGCCCCCCGGGGGGGACCCAGTACTTC. It codes for CASSPPGGTQYF.

At least ten counts were recorded for this clonotype. The V and J genes are TRBV11-3 and TRBJ2-1, with TRBD1 identical over 9 bases. CDR1 SGHNT and CDR2 YENEEA come from the germline V gene. V shed 1 base and J 12 bases; nucleotides not matched to a gene: 10. The length of the CDR3 is 15 residues. The CDR3 sequence: CASSLGTGADELQFF. The CDR3 DNA is TGTGCCAGCAGCTTAGGGACAGGGGCAGATGAATTGCAGTTCTTC.

This clonotype was observed many times. V and J are TRBV6-1 and TRBJ1-3, with D maybe TRBD1 (5 bases). Germline CDR1 MNHNS, CDR2 SASEGT. The CDR3 sequence is 14 residues long. The ends were cut back, 4 bases at V and 4 bases at J, with 11 bases in the middle. CDR3 in amino acids: CASSGGTFGNTIYF. CDR3 bases: TGTGCCAGCAGTGGCGGGACTTTCGGAAACACCATATATTTT.

This clonotype was picked up many times. The chain couples TRBV28 to TRBJ2-3; D possibly matches TRBD1 or TRBD2 (5 bases each). Germline CDR1 is MDHEN and CDR2 is SYDVKM. The CDR3 consists of 12 residues. Trimming took off 6 bases at V and 4 bases at J, with 8 bases between the two ends. The CDR3 DNA reads as TGTGCCAGCAGGGGGGTCGCAGATACGCAGTATTTT. Its translation is CASRGVADTQYF.

This clonotype has at least ten counts. CDR3 loop: CASSYSGTGGRYEQYF. CDR3 DNA sequence: TGTGCCAGCAGTTACTCCGGTACGGGAGGGCGGTACGAGCAGTACTTC. V gene TRBV6-6 combines with J gene TRBJ2-7; 8 nucleotides agree with TRBD2. Trimming removed 0 bases from V and 4 bases from J; junction bases left unmatched: 8. Per germline, CDR1 MNHNY and CDR2 SVGAGI (reference sequence). This CDR3 is 16 amino acids long.

This clonotype was found a few times. The J gene is TRBJ1-4, the V gene TRBV6-1; D is unclear. This CDR3 is built from 14 residues. Between the trimmed V and J ends, which lost 3 bases and 4 bases, there was a span of 9 bases. Looked up from germline, CDR1 is MNHNS and CDR2 is SASEGT. CDR3: CASSDGGINEKLFF. As DNA, the CDR3 is TGTGCCAGCAGTGACGGTGGAATTAATGAAAAACTGTTTTTT.

On this clonotype itself: A much larger clone lies a single base off, so this may be a read error. This chain connects TRBV12-3 or TRBV12-4 to TRBJ1-1, with D tentatively TRBD1 (6 bases). CDR3 size: 15 residues. V was shortened by 7 bases and J by 1 base, with 16 bases between the two germline ends. The CDR3 coding sequence is TGTGCCAGCACTTTTTACGGGGGCCAGAACACTGAAGCTTTCTTT. This gives the protein CASTFYGGQNTEAFF.

This clonotype has ten or more counts. DNA of the CDR3: TGTGCCAGCAGTTTTCCGGGATATGAAGCTTTCTTT. Protein product: CASSFPGYEAFF. The chain uses TRBV6-1 and TRBJ1-1; D remains unclear. The CDR3 sequence is 12 residues long. Germline-derived CDR1 and CDR2 are MNHNS and SASEGT. Trimming cost V 5 bases and J 7 bases, with 11 bases left between them.

Only a few counts were recorded for this clonotype. This may be a read error: a much more frequent sequence differs by one nucleotide. J is TRBJ1-5 and V is TRBV6-1; 7 bases fit TRBD1. This CDR3 is built from 13 residues. Germline lookup yields CDR1 MNHNS and CDR2 SASEGT. V was clipped by 5 bases and J by 7 bases; unmatched bases: 5. CDR3 sequence: CASSPPRGQPQHF. In nucleotides, the CDR3 is TGTGCCAGCAGTCCCCCCAGGGGGCAGCCCCAGCATTTT.

This clonotype showed up many times. The genes are TRBV30 and TRBJ1-5, with D perhaps TRBD1 (5 bases). V lost 0 bases to trimming and J lost 5 bases, with 14 bases between them. Germline lookup yields CDR1 GTSNPN and CDR2 SVGIG (reference sequence). The CDR3 spans 15 residues. CDR3 sequence reads: CAWSVPGRWDQPQHF. The DNA for the CDR3 is TGTGCCTGGAGTGTACCAGGGCGTTGGGATCAGCCCCAGCATTTT. Filled out from reference TRBV30 and TRBJ1-5, the complete variable domain reads SQTIHQWPATLVQPVGSPLSLECTVEGTSNPNLYWYRQAAGRGLQLLFYSVGIGQISSEVPQNLSASRPQDRQFILSSKKLLLSDSGFYLCAWSVPGRWDQPQHFGDGTRLSIL.

In its sample, this clonotype was seen many times. The chain couples TRBV12-3 or TRBV12-4 to TRBJ2-7; D is uncertain. The germline V and J ends were trimmed by 2 bases and 3 bases, with 5 bases remaining between them. The CDR3 totals 12 residues. CDR3 bases: TGTGCCAGCAGTTTATTGGGCTACGAGCAGTACTTC. It translates to CASSLLGYEQYF.

The CDR3 sequence is CASSPQYEAFF. As DNA, the CDR3 is TGTGCCAGCAGTCCTCAGTACGAAGCTTTCTTT. This chain links TRBV7-2 with TRBJ1-1; no clear D. The CDR3 consists of 11 residues. V was clipped by 6 bases and J by 8 bases, with 10 bases between them. Germline V gives CDR1 SGHTA, CDR2 FQGNSA.

The table lists this clonotype with many counts. This chain uses TRBV12-3 or TRBV12-4 with TRBJ2-5, with TRBD1 matching over 7 bases. The CDR3 loop spans 15 amino acids. V was clipped by 6 bases and J by 5 bases; unmatched bases: 12. The DNA of the CDR3 is TGTGCCAGCAGCCTTACAGGGGCAGGTTGGGAGACCCAGTACTTC. This translates into CASSLTGAGWETQYF.

This clonotype came up many times. The chain is built from TRBV10-1 and TRBJ2-3; possibly TRBD1 for D (6 bases). From germline, CDR1 is WNHNN and CDR2 SYGVQD (reference sequence). Trimming removed 5 bases at V and 7 bases at J, with 19 bases between. There are 15 residues in the CDR3. For the CDR3, the DNA is TGCGCCAGCAGTTCGGACAGAGAAGTATCCTATACGCAGTATTTT. This codes for CASSSDREVSYTQYF.

This clonotype has only a few counts. This sequence joins TRBV4-3 and TRBJ1-4; 7 nucleotides align to TRBD1. Germline CDR1 reads LGHNA; CDR2 reads YSLEER. Trimming at V came to 1 base and at J to 8 bases, leaving 4 bases not matched to a gene. The CDR3 runs 14 residues. The CDR3 here is CASSQGQGEEKLFF. The CDR3 region has the DNA TGCGCCAGCAGCCAAGGACAGGGAGAGGAAAAACTGTTTTTT.

This chain connects TRBV7-8 to TRBJ2-2, with 8 bases aligning to TRBD2. Looked up from germline, CDR1 is SGHVS and CDR2 is FQNEAQ. This CDR3 has 15 amino acids. V was pared by 1 base and J by 4 bases, with 2 bases of the junction left unmatched. CDR3 DNA sequence: TGTGCCAGCAGCTTAGTAAGCGGGAGCACCGGGGAGCTGTTTTTT. Its protein product is CASSLVSGSTGELFF.

V and J are TRBV7-9 and TRBJ2-2, with TRBD2 identical over 11 bases. The CDR3 extends over 16 amino acids. V was clipped by 2 bases and J by 5 bases; unmatched bases: 4. Germline CDR1 and CDR2: SEHNR and FQNEAQ (reference sequence). The CDR3 spells CASSLRPSGRTGELFF. CDR3 bases: TGTGCCAGCAGCTTAAGGCCTAGCGGGAGGACCGGGGAGCTGTTTTTT. The full variable domain, its missing parts supplied by reference TRBV7-9 and TRBJ2-2, is DTGVSQNPRHKITKRGQNVTFRCDPISEHNRLYWYRQTLGQGPEFLTYFQNEAQLEKSRLLSDRFSAERPKGSFSTLEIQRTEQGDSAMYLCASSLRPSGRTGELFFGEGSRLTVL.

A few counts support this clonotype. A much larger clone differs from this one at a single base, so this may be a read error. This rearrangement joins TRBV30 to TRBJ2-7, with D unclear. Germline V lookup: CDR1 GTSNPN, CDR2 SVGIG (reference sequence). The CDR3 runs 13 residues. CDR3 sequence: CAWRHLGSYGQYF. The CDR3 coding sequence is TGTGCCTGGAGGCACCTTGGCTCCTACGGGCAGTACTTC. Full variable domain (remainder filled in from reference TRBV30 and TRBJ2-7): SQTIHQWPATLVQPVGSPLSLECTVEGTSNPNLYWYRQAAGRGLQLLFYSVGIGQISSEVPQNLSASRPQDRQFILSSKKLLLSDSGFYLCAWRHLGSYGQYFGPGTRLTVT.

At least ten counts were recorded for this clonotype. V gene TRBV10-3 combines with J gene TRBJ2-3; 13 bases are shared with TRBD2. After removal of 6 bases from V and 5 bases from J, the junction contained 8 bases not matched to a gene. This CDR3 is built from 16 residues. The germline CDR1 and CDR2 sequences are ENHRY and SYGVKD. CDR3: CAISQLAGGLGDTQYF. The CDR3 DNA is TGTGCCATCAGCCAACTAGCGGGAGGGCTTGGAGATACGCAGTATTTT.

Only a few counts were recorded for this clonotype. The genes are TRBV7-9 and TRBJ1-5; 11 bases fit TRBD1. Germline loops: CDR1 SEHNR, CDR2 FQNEAQ (reference sequence). The CDR3 runs to 13 residues. Trimming cost V 8 bases and J 4 bases; bases outside gene matches: 1. The CDR3 DNA sequence: TGTGCCAGCGGACAGGGGGCTAATCAGCCCCAGCATTTT. Translation: CASGQGANQPQHF.

This clonotype was counted at least ten times. V gene TRBV7-9 combines with J gene TRBJ2-1; D possibly matches TRBD1 or TRBD2 (6 bases each). The CDR3 sequence is 18 residues long. Trimming shortened V by 2 bases and J by 6 bases, and 23 bases separated the two germline ends. Germline V lookup: CDR1 SEHNR, CDR2 FQNEAQ (reference sequence). DNA for the CDR3: TGTGCCAGCAGCTTACAAGGGGTCGGGGGCCTGGGGCGCAATGAGCAGTTCTTC. This encodes CASSLQGVGGLGRNEQFF.

The chain has TRBV12-5 and TRBJ2-4, with D perhaps TRBD1 (6 bases). Germline lookup yields CDR1 LGHNT and CDR2 FRNRAP. This CDR3 comprises 17 residues. V shed 5 bases and J shed 0 bases, with 17 bases lying between them. The CDR3 spells CASGPWDNTLAKNIQYF. CDR3 nucleotides: TGTGCTAGTGGTCCCTGGGACAACACACTAGCCAAAAACATTCAGTACTTC. The whole variable domain, remainder taken from reference TRBV12-5 and TRBJ2-4, is DARVTQTPRHKVTEMGQEVTMRCQPILGHNTVFWYRQTMMQGLELLAYFRNRAPLDDSGMPKDRFSAEMPDATLATLKIQPSEPRDSAVYFCASGPWDNTLAKNIQYFGAGTRLSVL.

This clonotype was recorded a few times. The chain has TRBV28 and TRBJ2-3; 12 bases are shared with TRBD2. CDR1 and CDR2 (germline): MDHEN, SYDVKM. The CDR3 contains 15 residues. V shed 6 bases, J shed 5 bases, and the junction held 6 bases outside the gene matches. CDR3 region: CASSPPGLAGDTQYF. Written as DNA, the CDR3 is TGTGCCAGCAGCCCACCGGGACTAGCGGGAGATACGCAGTATTTT.

CDR3 DNA: TGTGCCAGCAGTAGGGAGCATTCCCCAAACTATGGCTACACCTTC. It specifies CASSREHSPNYGYTF. The chain uses TRBV6-1 and TRBJ1-2, with D hard to call. Trimming cost V 5 bases and J 2 bases, with 15 bases left between them. The CDR3 runs 15 residues. Germline CDR1 is MNHNS and CDR2 is SASEGT.